This entry describes one T cell receptor beta chain. Original analysis: Quantification of nucleated cells was approximated via reference gene primer amplification. The protocol was immunoSEQ multiplex PCR, while the TCRdb copy is restricted to in-frame clones and leaves out a portion. V and J calls and clone size are copied from that table; D and trimming were computed from the DNA. The table shows 200,000 to 250,000 clones, with about four fifths occurring only once. This sample stems from a study of blood T cell repertoires in COVID-19. Study overall: Italy, Spain and the United States were the sources of the convalescent and acute COVID-19 samples. T cells, B-cell-depleted T cells, or PBMCs supplied cDNA or gDNA.

This TCR was sampled from a woman aged 30 to 39 who had recovered from COVID-19. Sequenced material: peripheral blood.

For the CDR3, the DNA is TGTGCCAGCAGTGTGCGGCAGAATCAGCCCCAGCATTTT. This sequence encodes CASSVRQNQPQHF. The chain uses TRBV2 and TRBJ1-5, with D uncertain. Per the germline V gene, CDR1 is SNHLY and CDR2 is FYNNEI. V dropped 4 bases and J dropped 4 bases, with 8 bases sitting between them. CDR3 length equals 13 residues.